The clone carrying this T cell receptor beta chain was recorded at least ten times. Its antigen is not identified. These data belong to a study of T cells in Graves' hyperthyroidism and ophthalmopathy. Study results and caveats: Ophthalmopathy cases were set apart from stable hyperthyroidism by a 13 V-J model.

Template material for amplifying TCR beta CDR3 regions consisted of RNA transcripts. First-round RT-PCR of the TCR CDR3 relied on the HTBI primer set. TCRdb passed the multiplex PCR reads through MiXCR, listing each CDR3 protein once. This sample has hundreds of thousands of distinct CDR3 sequences, with 11% to 15% found just once. This CDR3 spans 14 amino acids. Germline CDR1 reads SGHTA; CDR2 reads FQGNSA. V was shortened by 4 bases and J by 0 bases, with 9 bases between the two germline ends. What was sequenced was blood. The sequence came from a woman in her 30s with Graves' hyperthyroidism that later progressed to Graves' ophthalmopathy. The chain employs TRBV7-2 and TRBJ1-2; no clear D. Here the CDR3 reads CASSWGDSNYGYTF. The CDR3 region has the DNA TGTGCCAGCAGCTGGGGAGATTCTAACTATGGCTACACCTTC.